The T cell receptor (beta chain) under discussion was sequenced for a study of cytomegalovirus exposure and HLA in healthy donors (dated by TCRdb to about 2017). Regarding the complete study: According to a later analysis, the approximately 130 validation repertoires were produced on the same platform as the 680 or so repertoires of the first cohort. The aim of the study was to test whether cataloging public T cell receptors could identify signatures of past pathogen exposure. Along with the roughly 710-subject first cohort, a separate validation cohort of over a hundred different subjects was used. To predict cytomegalovirus infection status, the study combined high-throughput TCR immunosequencing, statistical association of individual TCRs with disease status, and machine learning.

Broad study findings and their caveats: In vitro tests confirmed that three of the cytomegalovirus-associated TCR beta chains recognize cytomegalovirus antigens. The study gave a list of 150 to 200 TCR beta chains associated with cytomegalovirus. A later analysis had no HLA typing for the validation cohort, so co-occurrence there was scored across all 110 or so repertoires. Cytomegalovirus status was reported to be diagnosed by the classifier with high specificity and sensitivity in both the original and validation cohorts. The authors suggested that the approach could potentially be generalized to other disease states and immunological phenotypes. In a later analysis, TCRs clustered in the first cohort were found to also tend to co-occur in the roughly 130 validation repertoires, with approximately 93% of cluster scores above 0. While some public TCRs were present in many individuals, most TCR sequences turned up only very rarely across donors.

Library preparation used the immunoSEQ multiplex PCR assay. The authors' analysis ran thus. To diagnose cytomegalovirus status from the catalog of TCR beta chain sequences, a statistical classification framework was built. TCRdb re-hosts the immuneACCESS table, in-frame sequences only. Its copies lack some clones; in the studies checked, an unresolved V gene accounts for under half of them, and the cause for the rest is not known. For V, J and clone size, that table is used; D and trimming come from the DNA. The sample profile shows about 73,000 clones; 94% of them were found once. 0.9% to 1.2% of the sample goes to the ten largest clones. About this clone: The antigen it binds to is not known. Qualities for individual bases were not recorded, and no much larger clone is one base off.

Sequences MNHEY (CDR1) and SVGAGI (CDR2) are obtained from the germline V gene. The CDR3 runs 13 amino acids, cysteine and phenylalanine included. Only the CDR3 DNA is retained, 39 bases long and in frame from the first base. V loses 10 bases, J loses 12 bases, and the germline ends lie 22 bases apart. Donors formed part of the validation cohort, which comprised over a hundred subjects and was distinct from the first cohort of fewer than 750 subjects. Sequencing was performed on PBMCs. This sequence originates from a woman younger than 35 in good health and CMV-seronegative. The rearranged segments are TRBV6-5 and TRBJ2-1, and the D gene may be TRBD2, 6 bases matching. The nucleotide sequence reads as follows: TGTGCCACCTCTCTACGGGCCAGCGGGTCGCAGTTCTTC. It codes for CATSLRASGSQFF.